This T cell receptor (beta chain) is drawn from a study of beta chain features in type 1 diabetes. This clone was counted a few times. Its matching antigen is unknown. Regarding the study as a whole: Within patients, naive, central memory and Treg TCRB repertoires seemed more similar than within healthy donors. There was no resolution here of whether HLA type influences TCRB rearrangement.

The entirety of the isolated RNA underwent reverse transcription, so expressed TCRB transcripts were sequenced. Only in-frame clones appear in the TCRdb table, and some are missing; sequencing was by immunoSEQ multiplex PCR. The sample consists of under 450,000 clones, around 13% of them appearing once. V gave up 5 bases and J gave up 2 bases; unmatched junction bases: 7. The CDR3 loop spans 15 amino acids. Germline V gene data show CDR1 as SGHTA and CDR2 as FQGNSA. The sample taken for sequencing was naive CD4+ T cells from blood. The source of this sequence is a man aged 25-45 years in good health. The chain has TRBV7-2 and TRBJ2-7, with 9 bases fitting TRBD1. This CDR3 is CASSLTGTGTYEQYV. CDR3 in DNA: TGTGCCAGCAGCCTAACCGGGACAGGGACCTACGAGCAGTACGTC.